This record covers a single T cell receptor (beta chain). In Seattle, patients joined the study during active infection and were tracked longitudinally. V lost 10 bases, J lost 3 bases, and 12 bases stayed unmatched. Germline CDR1 and CDR2: SGHNT and YENEEA. CDR3 length: 14 amino acids. The sample comes from a study of blood T cell repertoires in COVID-19. In the source study's methods: Using reference gene primer amplification, nucleated cell counts were estimated. Sequencing used immunoSEQ multiplex PCR; TCRdb keeps in-frame clones, though not all of them. From that table come the V and J calls and clone size; the DNA was used to work out D and trimming. Of hundreds of thousands of clones detected, roughly 91% appear once; the ten largest clones hold roughly 7.3%.

V gene TRBV11-3 combines with J gene TRBJ2-7, with 7 bases lining up with TRBD2. The sample taken for sequencing was peripheral blood. The sequence was collected from a woman in her 50s with COVID-19, enrolled during active disease. The CDR3 here is CATTSAGVFYEQYF. Written as DNA, the CDR3 is TGTGCCACCACTTCGGCGGGGGTCTTCTACGAGCAGTACTTC.